One and the same sample provided the 5 T cell receptor beta chains below, sequenced in a study of blood T cell repertoires in COVID-19. Data came from immunoSEQ multiplex PCR; TCRdb stores just in-frame clones and leaves some out. Among 450,000 or so clones listed, about 88% were seen once. The sample was peripheral blood. Receptors originate from a man between 18 and 29 years old with COVID-19, enrolled during active disease.

J is TRBJ2-7 and V is TRBV5-4; TRBD2 agrees at 7 bases. CDR1 SGHNT and CDR2 YYREEE come from the germline V gene (reference sequence). The CDR3 consists of 15 residues. V lost 3 bases, J lost 0 bases, and 6 bases stayed unmatched. This chain's CDR3 is CASSWGGSSSYEQYF. CDR3 DNA: TGTGCCAGCAGCTGGGGCGGGAGTAGCTCCTACGAGCAGTACTTC.

The genes are TRBV5-4 and TRBJ2-2; TRBD2 matches at 11 bases. Germline CDR1 is SGHNT and CDR2 is YYREEE (reference sequence). The CDR3 sequence is 16 residues long. V lost 4 bases, J lost 5 bases, and 7 bases stayed unmatched. CDR3 amino acids: CASSGGTSGVTGELFF. The CDR3 bases are TGTGCCAGCAGCGGCGGGACTAGCGGAGTTACCGGGGAGCTGTTTTTT.

This chain uses TRBV19 with TRBJ1-2; D call uncertain. Per the germline V gene, CDR1 is LNHDA and CDR2 is SQIVND (reference sequence). There are 12 residues in the CDR3. The ends were cut back, 1 base at V and 6 bases at J, with 6 bases in the middle. CDR3 bases: TGTGCCAGTAGTATAGGGAGAAATGGCTACACCTTC. It specifies CASSIGRNGYTF.

The chain links TRBV7-8 to TRBJ2-7; possible D gene TRBD2, 7 bases. Trimming cost V 0 bases and J 4 bases, with 22 bases left between them. The CDR3 loop spans 18 amino acids. Germline V CDR1 and CDR2: SGHVS, FQNEAQ. The CDR3 DNA follows: TGTGCCAGCAGCTTAGCCCCCTGGGGCGGCGGGGGCCGGTACGAGCAGTACTTC. Translation: CASSLAPWGGGGRYEQYF.

The chain has TRBV5-4 and TRBJ1-3, with D possibly being TRBD1 (5 bases). V lost 0 bases and J 0 bases, leaving 13 bases between the germline ends. CDR1 is SGHNT and CDR2 is YYREEE in the germline V gene (reference sequence). The CDR3 runs 17 residues. The CDR3 region is CASSLVGGTYSGNTIYF. The DNA for the CDR3 is TGTGCCAGCAGCTTGGTTGGGGGGACTTACTCTGGAAACACCATATATTTT.